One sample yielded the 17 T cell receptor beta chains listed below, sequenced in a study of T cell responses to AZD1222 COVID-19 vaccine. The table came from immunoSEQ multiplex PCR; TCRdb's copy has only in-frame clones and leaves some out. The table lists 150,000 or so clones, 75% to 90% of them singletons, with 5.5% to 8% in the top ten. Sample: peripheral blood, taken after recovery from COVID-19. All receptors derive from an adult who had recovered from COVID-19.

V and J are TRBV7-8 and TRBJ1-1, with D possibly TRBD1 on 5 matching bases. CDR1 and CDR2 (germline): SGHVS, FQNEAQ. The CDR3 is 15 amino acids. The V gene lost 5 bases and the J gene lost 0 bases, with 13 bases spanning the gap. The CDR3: CASSPPGRMNTEAFF. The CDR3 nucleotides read TGTGCCAGCAGCCCACCGGGACGGATGAACACTGAAGCTTTCTTT.

CDR3 DNA: TGTGCCAGCAGCTCACTAGGGTCACCCCTCCACTTT. Protein product: CASSSLGSPLHF. J is TRBJ1-6 and V is TRBV3-1 (or the pseudogene TRBV3-2); D is unclear. The CDR3 is 12 amino acids. Germline CDR1 reads LGHDT; CDR2 reads YNNKEL (reference sequence). Trimming pared 5 bases from V and 10 bases from J, leaving 9 bases between.

The CDR3 loop is CASSYERTGGNSPLHF. CDR3 DNA sequence: TGTGCCAGCAGTTACGAGCGGACAGGGGGGAATTCACCCCTCCACTTT. The V and J genes are TRBV6-2 or TRBV6-3 and TRBJ1-6, with 10 bases fitting TRBD1. Trimming cost V 2 bases and J 7 bases; bases outside gene matches: 5. The CDR3 is 16 amino acids. Germline loops: CDR1 MNHEY, CDR2 SVGEGT.

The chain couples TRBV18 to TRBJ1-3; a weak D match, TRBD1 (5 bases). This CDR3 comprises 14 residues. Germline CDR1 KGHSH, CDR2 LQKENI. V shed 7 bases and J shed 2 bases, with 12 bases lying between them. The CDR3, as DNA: TGTGCCAGCTTCGGGACCGGGACTGGAAACACCATATATTTT. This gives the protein CASFGTGTGNTIYF.

In DNA form, the CDR3 reads TGTGCCAGCAGCTTGACAGTTGGAACTGAAGCTTTCTTT. Translated, it gives CASSLTVGTEAFF. The V gene is TRBV5-6, the J gene TRBJ1-1; D remains ambiguous. CDR1 SGHDT and CDR2 YYEEEE come from the germline V gene. There are 13 residues in the CDR3. Trimming removed 1 base at V and 5 bases at J, with 9 bases between.

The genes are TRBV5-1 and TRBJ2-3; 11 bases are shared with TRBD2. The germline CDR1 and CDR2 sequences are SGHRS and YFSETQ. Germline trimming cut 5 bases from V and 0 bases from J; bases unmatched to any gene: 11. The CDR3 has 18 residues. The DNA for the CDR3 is TGCGCCAGCAGGAGGGTGACTAGCGGGACCTCTAGCACAGATACGCAGTATTTT. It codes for CASRRVTSGTSSTDTQYF.

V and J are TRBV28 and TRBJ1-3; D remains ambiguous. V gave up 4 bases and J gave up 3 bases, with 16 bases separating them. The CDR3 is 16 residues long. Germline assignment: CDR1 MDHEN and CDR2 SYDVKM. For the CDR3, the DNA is TGTGCCAGCAGTTCACCAAGCGGGGTCGGTGGAAACACCATATATTTT. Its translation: CASSSPSGVGGNTIYF.

CDR3 sequence: CASSSLAGGTDTQYF. CDR3 DNA sequence: TGTGCCAGCAGCTCCTTAGCGGGAGGCACAGATACGCAGTATTTT. The chain couples TRBV3-1 (or the pseudogene TRBV3-2) to TRBJ2-3, with 9 bases aligning to TRBD2. This CDR3 spans 15 amino acids. Germline values: CDR1 LGHDT, CDR2 YNNKEL (reference sequence). V dropped 5 bases and J dropped 1; count of bases not matched to a gene: 4.

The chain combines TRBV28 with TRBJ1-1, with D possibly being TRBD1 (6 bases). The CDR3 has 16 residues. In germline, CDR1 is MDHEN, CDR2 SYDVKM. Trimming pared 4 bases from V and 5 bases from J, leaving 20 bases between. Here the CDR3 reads CASSSPGGAGRTEAFF. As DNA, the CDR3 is TGTGCCAGCAGTTCCCCGGGGGGGGCAGGAAGGACTGAAGCTTTCTTT.

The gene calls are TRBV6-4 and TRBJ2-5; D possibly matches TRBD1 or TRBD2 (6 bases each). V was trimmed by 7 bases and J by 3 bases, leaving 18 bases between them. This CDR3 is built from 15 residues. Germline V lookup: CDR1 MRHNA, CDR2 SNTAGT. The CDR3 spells CASTVKGGLKETQYF. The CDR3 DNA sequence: TGTGCCAGCACGGTAAAGGGGGGACTTAAAGAGACCCAGTACTTC.

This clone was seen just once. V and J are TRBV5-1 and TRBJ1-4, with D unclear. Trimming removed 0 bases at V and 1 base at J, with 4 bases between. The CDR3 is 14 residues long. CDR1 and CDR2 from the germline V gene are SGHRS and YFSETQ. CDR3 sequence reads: CASSLGGTNEKLFF. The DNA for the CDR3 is TGCGCCAGCAGCTTGGGGGGAACTAATGAAAAACTGTTTTTT.

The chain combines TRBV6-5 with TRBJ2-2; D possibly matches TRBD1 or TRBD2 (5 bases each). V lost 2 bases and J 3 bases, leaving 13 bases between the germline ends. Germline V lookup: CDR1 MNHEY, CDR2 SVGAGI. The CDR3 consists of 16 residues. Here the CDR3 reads CASSYHIVGDTGELFF. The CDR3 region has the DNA TGTGCCAGCAGTTACCACATAGTGGGGGACACCGGGGAGCTGTTTTTT.

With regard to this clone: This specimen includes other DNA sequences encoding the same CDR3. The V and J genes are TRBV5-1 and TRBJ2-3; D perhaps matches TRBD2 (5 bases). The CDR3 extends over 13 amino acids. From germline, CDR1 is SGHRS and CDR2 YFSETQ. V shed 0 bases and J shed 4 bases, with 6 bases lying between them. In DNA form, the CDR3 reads TGCGCCAGCAGCTTGGAGAGGGCAGATACGCAGTATTTT. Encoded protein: CASSLERADTQYF.

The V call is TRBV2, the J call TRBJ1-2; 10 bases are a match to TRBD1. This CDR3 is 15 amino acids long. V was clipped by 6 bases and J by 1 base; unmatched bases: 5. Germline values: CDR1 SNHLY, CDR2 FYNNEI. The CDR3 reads CASSRDRGDNYGYTF. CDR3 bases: TGTGCCAGCAGCCGGGACAGGGGCGATAACTATGGCTACACCTTC.

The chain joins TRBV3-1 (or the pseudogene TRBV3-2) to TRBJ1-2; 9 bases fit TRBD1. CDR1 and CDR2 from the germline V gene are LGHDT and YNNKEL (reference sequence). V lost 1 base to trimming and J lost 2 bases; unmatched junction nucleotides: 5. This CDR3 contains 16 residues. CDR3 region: CASSQGDRVKNYGYTF. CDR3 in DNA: TGTGCCAGCAGCCAAGGGGACAGGGTCAAAAACTATGGCTACACCTTC.

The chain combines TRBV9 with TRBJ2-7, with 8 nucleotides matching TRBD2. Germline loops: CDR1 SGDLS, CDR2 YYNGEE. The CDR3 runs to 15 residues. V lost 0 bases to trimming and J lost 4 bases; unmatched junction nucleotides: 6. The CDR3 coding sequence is TGTGCCAGCAGCGTAGCCGCCGGGGGGGAATACGAGCAGTACTTC. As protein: CASSVAAGGEYEQYF.

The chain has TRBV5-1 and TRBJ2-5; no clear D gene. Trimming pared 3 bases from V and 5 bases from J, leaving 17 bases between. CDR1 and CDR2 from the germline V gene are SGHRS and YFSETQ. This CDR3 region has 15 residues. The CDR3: CASSSNTRVGETQYF. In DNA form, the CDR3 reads TGCGCCAGCAGCTCAAATACTCGGGTCGGGGAGACCCAGTACTTC.